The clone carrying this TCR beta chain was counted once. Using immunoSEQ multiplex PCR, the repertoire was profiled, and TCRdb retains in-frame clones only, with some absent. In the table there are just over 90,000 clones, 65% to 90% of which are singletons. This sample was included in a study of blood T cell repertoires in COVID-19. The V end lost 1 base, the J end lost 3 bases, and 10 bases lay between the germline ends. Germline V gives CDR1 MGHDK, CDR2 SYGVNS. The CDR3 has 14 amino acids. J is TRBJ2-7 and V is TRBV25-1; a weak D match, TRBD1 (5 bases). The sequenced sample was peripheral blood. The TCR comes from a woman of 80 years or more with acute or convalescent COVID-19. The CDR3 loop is CASSESPTDYEQYF. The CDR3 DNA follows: TGTGCCAGCAGTGAATCGCCGACAGACTACGAGCAGTACTTC.